Shown below are 16 T cell receptor beta chains from a single sample sequenced in a study of blood T cell repertoires in COVID-19. Sequencing was performed with immunoSEQ multiplex PCR; in TCRdb, only in-frame clones are kept and a portion is missing. Of about 190,000 clones in the sample, 88% were seen once. What was sequenced was peripheral blood. These receptors were obtained from a man aged 25 to 40 with acute or convalescent COVID-19.

This chain joins TRBV6-6 and TRBJ1-6; TRBD1 matches at 7 bases. The ends lost 3 bases at V and 6 bases at J; junction bases unmatched: 8. The CDR3 covers 16 residues. CDR1 MNHNY and CDR2 SVGAGI come from the germline V gene (reference sequence). The CDR3 DNA follows: TGTGCCAGCAGTTATGACAGGGTATCTGCTAATTCACCCCTCCACTTT. Amino acid sequence: CASSYDRVSANSPLHF.

The chain joins TRBV12-3 or TRBV12-4 to TRBJ1-1; no clear D gene. The CDR3 contains 12 residues. V was shortened by 3 bases and J by 11 bases, with 13 bases between the two germline ends. The CDR3 sequence is CASSLVRAVAFF. The CDR3 coding sequence is TGTGCCAGCAGTTTGGTGCGCGCTGTGGCTTTCTTT.

The chain carries TRBV4-1 and TRBJ1-1; 8 nucleotides align to TRBD1. The V gene's germline CDR1 is MGHRA and CDR2 YSYEKL. The CDR3 is made up of 13 amino acids. V trimming: 6 bases; J trimming: 4 bases; junction bases outside the gene matches: 4. This CDR3 is CASRRQGTTEAFF. The CDR3 DNA is TGCGCCAGCAGACGACAGGGGACCACTGAAGCTTTCTTT.

This clone was recorded once. This chain links TRBV6-2 or TRBV6-3 with TRBJ2-5; D is unresolved. CDR1 is MNHEY, CDR2 SVGEGT, per germline. The CDR3 totals 15 residues. V lost 2 bases and J 5 bases, leaving 15 bases between the germline ends. The DNA of the CDR3 is TGTGCCAGCAGTTACGGCCGCGGTTTCTGGGAGACCCAGTACTTC. Its protein product is CASSYGRGFWETQYF.

This clone was seen a single time. J is TRBJ2-2 and V is TRBV7-9; D might be TRBD2 (6 bases). V was trimmed by 4 bases and J by 3 bases, leaving 18 bases between them. The CDR3 extends over 17 amino acids. CDR1 is SEHNR and CDR2 is FQNEAQ in the germline V gene (reference sequence). CDR3 sequence reads: CASSSVGTPGYTGELFF. The CDR3 DNA reads as TGTGCCAGCAGCTCCGTTGGGACTCCCGGATACACCGGGGAGCTGTTTTTT.

The CDR3 nucleotides are TGCAGCGTTGGGGGAGACAGGGGAGGCTCTGGGGCCAACGTCCTGACTTTC. This encodes CSVGGDRGGSGANVLTF. The rearrangement joins TRBV29-1 to TRBJ2-6; 8 bases map to TRBD1. Germline CDR1 is SQVTM and CDR2 is ANQGSEA. The length of the CDR3 is 17 residues. Unmatched junction bases numbered 8, after V lost 4 bases and J lost 0 bases. Complete variable domain (other parts from reference TRBV29-1 and TRBJ2-6): SAVISQKPSRDICQRGTSLTIQCQVDSQVTMMFWYRQQPGQSLTLIATANQGSEATYESGFVIDKFPISRPNLTFSTLTVSNMSPEDSSIYLCSVGGDRGGSGANVLTFGAGSRLTVL.

The table lists this clone with a few counts. This sequence joins TRBV10-2 and TRBJ2-3; D perhaps matches TRBD2 (7 bases). The CDR3 totals 14 residues. Germline V gives CDR1 WSHSY, CDR2 SAAADI. Trimming left V 6 bases short and J 6 bases short, with 16 bases between. CDR3 residues: CASSGSGGADTQYF. The CDR3 coding sequence is TGCGCCAGCAGCGGTTCGGGGGGCGCTGATACGCAGTATTTT.

The chain couples TRBV5-6 to TRBJ1-2; perhaps TRBD1 as D (6 bases). The V end was cut by 0 bases, the J end by 6 bases, with 15 bases between. This CDR3 spans 15 amino acids. Germline values: CDR1 SGHDT, CDR2 YYEEEE. The DNA of the CDR3 is TGTGCCAGCAGCTTGGTGAGACAGGTGGGCGATGGCTACACCTTC. This translates into CASSLVRQVGDGYTF.

V usage is TRBV2 and J usage is TRBJ2-2; tentatively, D is TRBD1 (6 bases). Looked up from germline, CDR1 is SNHLY and CDR2 is FYNNEI. The CDR3 loop spans 16 amino acids. Trimming removed 2 bases at V and 0 bases at J, with 10 bases between. The CDR3 is CASSETGRANTGELFF. In nucleotides, the CDR3 is TGTGCCAGCAGTGAAACAGGGCGAGCGAACACCGGGGAGCTGTTTTTT. Drawing the rest from reference TRBV2 and TRBJ2-2, the complete variable domain is EPEVTQTPSHQVTQMGQEVILRCVPISNHLYFYWYRQILGQKVEFLVSFYNNEISEKSEIFDDQFSVERPDGSNFTLKIRSTKLEDSAMYFCASSETGRANTGELFFGEGSRLTVL.

This chain uses TRBV11-1 with TRBJ1-5; unclear D gene. CDR3 length: 13 residues. Germline CDR1 SGHAT, CDR2 FQDESV (reference sequence). The germline V and J ends were trimmed by 3 bases and 4 bases, with 7 bases remaining between them. The chain's CDR3 is CASSFSLNQPQHF. The DNA of the CDR3 is TGTGCCAGCAGCTTTAGTCTTAATCAGCCCCAGCATTTT. Supplemented by reference TRBV11-1 and TRBJ1-5, the full variable domain reads EAEVAQSPRYKITEKSQAVAFWCDPISGHATLYWYRQILGQGPELLVQFQDESVVDDSQLPKDRFSAERLKGVDSTLKIQPAELGDSAMYLCASSFSLNQPQHFGDGTRLSIL.

This clone was seen once. The V and J genes are TRBV6-5 and TRBJ2-7, with D unresolved. Trimming cost V 6 bases and J 3 bases, with 15 bases left between them. This CDR3 is built from 14 residues. The germline CDR1 and CDR2 sequences are MNHEY and SVGAGI. CDR3 DNA: TGTGCCAGCAGATCCCGTATAAGGAGCTACGAGCAGTACTTC. It specifies CASRSRIRSYEQYF.

This clone was observed once. This chain joins TRBV28 and TRBJ2-7; perhaps TRBD2 as D (6 bases). The V end was cut by 3 bases, the J end by 6 bases, with 27 bases between. The CDR3 loop spans 18 amino acids. From germline, CDR1 is MDHEN and CDR2 SYDVKM. The CDR3 bases are TGTGCCAGCAGTTTTACCGGAATTGGGGGAGGTCCGCGGGGCGAGCAGTACTTC. Its protein product is CASSFTGIGGGPRGEQYF.

Comment on this clone: The identical CDR3 is also encoded by other nucleotide sequences in the sample. The chain uses TRBV28 and TRBJ1-6, with unresolved D. This CDR3 region has 13 residues. Germline CDR1 and CDR2: MDHEN and SYDVKM. The ends were cut back, 4 bases at V and 5 bases at J, with 6 bases in the middle. The CDR3 sequence: CASSSIHNSPLHF. CDR3 DNA sequence: TGTGCCAGCAGTTCTATCCATAATTCACCCCTCCACTTT.

This rearrangement joins TRBV21-1 to TRBJ1-1; TRBD1, as called in the table, went unchecked against the DNA. TRBV21-1 is shown as a pseudogene. The CDR3 is 19 amino acids. CDR3 coding DNA: TGTGCCAGCAGCCTCCTGGGGACAGGGATAATTTGGGGGAACACTGAAGCTTTCTTT. It translates to CASSLLGTGIIWGNTEAFF.

V usage is TRBV6-4 and J usage is TRBJ2-1, with 8 bases fitting TRBD1. V was clipped by 0 bases and J by 9 bases; unmatched bases: 10. CDR1 is MRHNA, CDR2 SNTAGT, per germline. CDR3 length: 16 residues. The DNA of the CDR3 is TGTGCCAGCAGTGACTCGTGGCGGGACAGGACGGGTGAGCAGTTCTTC. Its protein product is CASSDSWRDRTGEQFF.

CDR3 bases: TGTGCCAGCAGCTTGTTAGGGGCCGCCTACAATGAGCAGTTCTTC. It specifies CASSLLGAAYNEQFF. The V gene is TRBV5-6, the J gene TRBJ2-1; D is perhaps TRBD1 (5 bases). V lost 1 base to trimming and J lost 2 bases, with 10 bases between them. The length of the CDR3 is 15 residues. CDR1 SGHDT and CDR2 YYEEEE come from the germline V gene.